This TCR beta chain was sequenced for a study of CD8 T cells in Susac syndrome. Overall study results and limits: The study's TCR sequencing and HLA analysis drew on a certain number of individuals. That number was acknowledged as relatively small.

An input of about 0.5 to 1 ug of RNA was subjected to reverse transcription using random hexamers. Coverage of TCR beta CDR3 amplification by immunoSEQ multiplex PCR extended to 54 Vbeta and 13 Jbeta. TCRdb re-derived calls from the immunoSEQ multiplex PCR reads in MiXCR, one entry per CDR3 protein. The sample consists of about 200,000 distinct CDR3 sequences, roughly 96% of them appearing once. CD8+ and CD4+ T cells circulating in blood were sequenced for TCR beta. TEMRA cells were FACS-enriched, and CD8+ and CD4+ T cells were isolated negatively. This clonotype was seen once. Its target is not known. The CDR3 consists of 14 residues. CDR1 SNHLY and CDR2 FYNNEI come from the germline V gene. With V trimmed by 11 bases and J by 1 base, 7 bases remained unmatched.

This chain connects TRBV2 to TRBJ2-3; 9 bases line up with TRBD1. Sequencing used CD4+ T cells from PBMCs. The origin of this receptor is a human donor in good health. The CDR3 DNA sequence: TGTGCCGGCCAGAGACAGGGGGGCACAGATACGCAGTATTTT. Encoded protein: CAGQRQGGTDTQYF.